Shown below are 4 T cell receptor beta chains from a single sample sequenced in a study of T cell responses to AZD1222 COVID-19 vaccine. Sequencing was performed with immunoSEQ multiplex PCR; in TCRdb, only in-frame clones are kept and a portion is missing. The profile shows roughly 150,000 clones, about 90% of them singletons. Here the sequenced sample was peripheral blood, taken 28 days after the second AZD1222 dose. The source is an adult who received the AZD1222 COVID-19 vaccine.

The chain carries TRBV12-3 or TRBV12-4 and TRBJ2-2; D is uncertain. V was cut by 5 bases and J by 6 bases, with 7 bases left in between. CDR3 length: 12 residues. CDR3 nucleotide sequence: TGTGCCAGCAGTATCCCCCCCGGGGAGCTGTTTTTT. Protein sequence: CASSIPPGELFF.

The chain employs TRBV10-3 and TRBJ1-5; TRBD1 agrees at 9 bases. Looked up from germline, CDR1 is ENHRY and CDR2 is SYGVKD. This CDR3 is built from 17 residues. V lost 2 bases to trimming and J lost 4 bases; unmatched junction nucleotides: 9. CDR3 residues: CAISEGRRQGGNQPQHF. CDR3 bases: TGTGCCATCAGTGAGGGGCGCAGACAGGGGGGAAATCAGCCCCAGCATTTT.

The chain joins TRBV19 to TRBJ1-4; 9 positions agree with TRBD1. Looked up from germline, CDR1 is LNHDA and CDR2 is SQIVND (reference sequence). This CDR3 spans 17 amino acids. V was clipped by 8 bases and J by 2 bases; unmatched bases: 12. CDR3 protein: CASREQGAGTTNEKLFF. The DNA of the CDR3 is TGTGCCAGTCGGGAACAGGGGGCAGGGACGACTAATGAAAAACTGTTTTTT.

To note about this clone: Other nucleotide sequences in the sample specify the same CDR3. CDR3 residues: CATSDRGRNGYTF. The CDR3 DNA follows: TGTGCCACCAGTGACCGTGGACGAAATGGCTACACCTTC. The chain links TRBV24-1 to TRBJ1-2; D is unresolved. The CDR3 covers 13 residues. V gave up 4 bases and J gave up 6 bases, with 11 bases separating them. CDR1 KGHDR and CDR2 SFDVKD come from the germline V gene.